This T cell receptor (beta chain) came from a study of shared clonotypes between healthy human individuals. Study-level information: CD4 naive and memory got three plates each, CD8 naive two, CD8 memory one. Overall study findings and caveats: Specimens sampled were limited to blood, with tissue repertoires likely differing. A handful of donors shared about 4.8% of their naive CD4 clonotypes.

A remark on this clone: Its antigen is unidentified.

CDR3 size: 13 residues. The germline CDR1 and CDR2 sequences are SGHTA and FQGNSA. V shed 1 base and J shed 5 bases, with 6 bases lying between them. The table came from immunoSEQ multiplex PCR; TCRdb's copy has only in-frame clones and leaves some out. This sample has 2 million to 2.5 million clones, with 95% found just once. The chain has TRBV7-2 and TRBJ2-1; no clear D. The receptor comes from a man aged 18 to 29 in good health. What was sequenced was naive CD4+ T cells sorted from blood. Subset: CD45RA+ positively selected. The chain's CDR3 is CASSLVGNNEQFF. The CDR3 bases are TGTGCCAGCAGCTTAGTAGGGAACAATGAGCAGTTCTTC.